This T cell receptor (beta chain) was captured in a study of OX40 agonist ivuxolimab in advanced cancers. About the research overall: Ivuxolimab, an antibody acting as an agonist of OX40 (CD134), was used to treat patients. About 42% of patients had received prior checkpoint inhibitor therapy. Study outcomes and limitations: Antigen specificity was not determined for the expanded peripheral T cells.

This CDR3 comprises 14 residues. The V and J ends lost 5 bases and 2 bases respectively, with 11 bases between them. Germline CDR1 and CDR2: ENHRY and SYGVKD. With regard to this clone: What it recognizes is unknown.

Using immunoSEQ multiplex PCR, the repertoire was profiled, and TCRdb retains in-frame clones only, with some absent. The sample carries roughly 36,000 clones, roughly 85% recorded once. The sequenced sample was CD4+ or CD8+ T cells sorted from blood, obtained in a trial of the OX40 agonist ivuxolimab. This receptor was taken from an adult with an advanced solid tumor such as melanoma, head and neck, liver or kidney cancer. The chain has TRBV10-3 and TRBJ2-3, with D perhaps being TRBD1 or TRBD2 (5 bases each). The CDR3 here is CAISTGPNTDTQYF. DNA for the CDR3: TGTGCCATCAGTACGGGACCGAACACAGATACGCAGTATTTT.